These 21 T cell receptor beta chains were sequenced from one sample in a study of T cell responses to AZD1222 COVID-19 vaccine. Produced via immunoSEQ multiplex PCR; TCRdb's table is partial and in-frame only. The table has fewer than 180,000 clones, more than 80% seen once. The specimen comprised peripheral blood, sampled 28 days after the second AZD1222 dose. All receptors derive from an adult who received the AZD1222 COVID-19 vaccine.

The rearrangement uses TRBV7-9 and TRBJ1-4, with 10 bases identical to TRBD1. CDR1 and CDR2 from the germline V gene are SEHNR and FQNEAQ (reference sequence). This CDR3 is built from 15 residues. The V and J ends lost 5 bases and 6 bases, in that order; junction bases with no gene match: 6. CDR3 coding DNA: TGTGCCAGCAGCGCGGCGACAGGGGGCGATGAAAAACTGTTTTTT. It encodes CASSAATGGDEKLFF. The full variable domain, completed using reference TRBV7-9 and TRBJ1-4, is DTGVSQNPRHKITKRGQNVTFRCDPISEHNRLYWYRQTLGQGPEFLTYFQNEAQLEKSRLLSDRFSAERPKGSFSTLEIQRTEQGDSAMYLCASSAATGGDEKLFFGSGTQLSVL.

This clone came up once. The V gene is TRBV19, the J gene TRBJ2-1; D tentatively fits TRBD1 or TRBD2 (7 bases each). The CDR3 is 16 amino acids. V lost 7 bases and J lost 0, with 16 bases in between. Germline V CDR1 and CDR2: LNHDA, SQIVND (reference sequence). CDR3 in amino acids: CASTPGGELSYNEQFF. CDR3 DNA: TGTGCCAGTACCCCAGGGGGGGAGCTCTCCTACAATGAGCAGTTCTTC.

This chain connects TRBV5-1 to TRBJ2-7; possibly TRBD2 for D (5 bases). The CDR3 consists of 13 residues. Germline CDR1 reads SGHRS; CDR2 reads YFSETQ. V was cut by 5 bases and J by 5 bases, with 14 bases left in between. The DNA for the CDR3 is TGCGCCAGCAGTGGCGGGTCCAGCCACGAGCAGTACTTC. This gives the protein CASSGGSSHEQYF.

The CDR3 DNA sequence: TGCGCCAGCAGGAGACAGGGGGGGACCACTGAAGCTTTCTTT. It encodes CASRRQGGTTEAFF. This chain connects TRBV10-2 to TRBJ1-1; 9 bases line up with TRBD1. Germline CDR1 reads WSHSY; CDR2 reads SAAADI. This CDR3 is built from 14 residues. V lost 6 bases to trimming and J lost 4 bases; unmatched junction nucleotides: 6.

This clone showed up just once. The chain is built from TRBV6-1 and TRBJ2-3; 11 bases map to TRBD2. Losses at the gene ends were 4 bases for V and 2 bases for J; bases not matched to a gene: 5. The CDR3 extends over 16 amino acids. From germline, CDR1 is MNHNS and CDR2 SASEGT. The CDR3 loop reads CASSGRLAGTTDTQYF. The DNA for the CDR3 is TGTGCCAGCAGTGGCAGACTAGCGGGGACCACAGATACGCAGTATTTT.

The sample holds a few counts of this clone. The chain is built from TRBV29-1 and TRBJ1-5, with D possibly TRBD1 on 5 matching bases. The CDR3 runs to 12 residues. V lost 4 bases and J lost 4, with 8 bases in between. In germline, CDR1 is SQVTM, CDR2 ANQGSEA. The CDR3 sequence is CSVGNRNQPQHF. CDR3 DNA: TGCAGCGTTGGGAACAGGAATCAGCCCCAGCATTTT.

The rearrangement links TRBV10-3 to TRBJ1-2; no clear D gene. The CDR3 totals 16 residues. Germline V lookup: CDR1 ENHRY, CDR2 SYGVKD. Trimming pared 0 bases from V and 6 bases from J, leaving 17 bases between. The CDR3 bases are TGTGCCATCAGTGAGTCGACGAGGGATACCCCTCATGGCTACACCTTC. Protein: CAISESTRDTPHGYTF.

The table lists this clone with a count of one. V is TRBV6-5 and J is TRBJ2-7; TRBD2 aligns across 14 bases. Germline loops: CDR1 MNHEY, CDR2 SVGAGI. J gave up 5 bases and V 7 bases, and 7 bases lay outside the gene matches. The CDR3 covers 15 residues. CDR3 sequence reads: CASTLGLAGENEQYF. The CDR3 DNA sequence: TGTGCCAGCACTTTGGGACTAGCGGGAGAAAACGAGCAGTACTTC.

The J gene is TRBJ1-2, the V gene TRBV7-6, with 8 bases matching TRBD1. The germline gives CDR1 SGHVS, CDR2 FNYEAQ. The V gene end was trimmed by 1 base and the J gene end by 7 bases; junction bases not matched to a gene: 8. This CDR3 comprises 15 residues. CDR3 sequence reads: CASSLGTGTNGGYTF. Written as DNA, the CDR3 is TGTGCCAGCAGCTTAGGGACAGGGACGAACGGTGGCTACACCTTC.

The chain links TRBV19 to TRBJ2-3, with no clear D. V lost 6 bases to trimming and J lost 2 bases, with 12 bases between them. The germline gives CDR1 LNHDA, CDR2 SQIVND (reference sequence). This CDR3 contains 14 residues. CDR3 residues: CASSPQAVTDTQYF. Here the CDR3 DNA reads TGTGCCAGTAGCCCTCAGGCGGTCACAGATACGCAGTATTTT.

The rearrangement links TRBV7-8 to TRBJ2-2, with D maybe TRBD1 (6 bases). The V and J ends lost 4 bases and 0 bases respectively, with 12 bases between them. Germline V gives CDR1 SGHVS, CDR2 FQNEAQ. The CDR3 runs 16 residues. The CDR3 region has the DNA TGTGCCAGCAGCTCTAACAGGGTCGCGAACACCGGGGAGCTGTTTTTT. Its protein product is CASSSNRVANTGELFF.

This clone has only one observation. The V and J genes are TRBV2 and TRBJ1-2; D is possibly TRBD1 (5 bases). The germline V and J ends were trimmed by 6 bases and 4 bases, with 18 bases remaining between them. The CDR3 loop spans 15 amino acids. In germline, CDR1 is SNHLY, CDR2 FYNNEI. The CDR3 loop is CASSPTGTDSYGYTF. The CDR3 DNA reads TGTGCCAGCAGCCCCACAGGAACCGATAGCTATGGCTACACCTTC. Combining the CDR3 with reference TRBV2 and TRBJ1-2 gives the whole variable domain EPEVTQTPSHQVTQMGQEVILRCVPISNHLYFYWYRQILGQKVEFLVSFYNNEISEKSEIFDDQFSVERPDGSNFTLKIRSTKLEDSAMYFCASSPTGTDSYGYTFGSGTRLTVV.

The chain uses TRBV12-5 and TRBJ1-6; 7 bases fit TRBD1. Per the germline V gene, CDR1 is LGHNT and CDR2 is FRNRAP. The CDR3 runs to 17 residues. J lost 0 bases, V lost 3 bases, and 5 bases had no gene match. The DNA of the CDR3 is TGTGCTAGTGGTTTTGACAGGGCCCGCTCCTATAATTCACCCCTCCACTTT. This encodes CASGFDRARSYNSPLHF.

A few counts support this clone. This rearrangement joins TRBV25-1 to TRBJ1-4, with D uncertain. The CDR3 is made up of 11 amino acids. The V gene's germline CDR1 is MGHDK and CDR2 SYGVNS. V was shortened by 2 bases and J by 7 bases, with 2 bases between the two germline ends. CDR3 region: CASSEGEKLFF. The CDR3 coding sequence is TGTGCCAGCAGTGAAGGTGAAAAACTGTTTTTT. Using reference TRBV25-1 and TRBJ1-4 for the parts outside the CDR3, the full variable domain is EADIYQTPRYLVIGTGKKITLECSQTMGHDKMYWYQQDPGMELHLIHYSYGVNSTEKGDLSSESTVSRIRTEHFPLTLESARPSHTSQYLCASSEGEKLFFGSGTQLSVL.

The chain links TRBV19 to TRBJ2-5, with a possible D match to TRBD2 (6 bases). In germline, CDR1 is LNHDA, CDR2 SQIVND (reference sequence). CDR3 length: 14 amino acids. V was shortened by 0 bases and J by 6 bases, with 11 bases between the two germline ends. DNA for the CDR3: TGTGCCAGTAGTATAGAACGGGAGCGACAGACCCAGTACTTC. It is translated as CASSIERERQTQYF.

J is TRBJ2-1 and V is TRBV25-1; a possible D gene is TRBD1 (6 bases). The V gene's germline CDR1 is MGHDK and CDR2 SYGVNS. The CDR3 contains 16 residues. The V gene lost 5 bases and the J gene lost 4 bases, with 18 bases spanning the gap. For the CDR3, the DNA is TGTGCCAGCAGTACTACAGGGCCGACCTATTACAATGAGCAGTTCTTC. Its protein is CASSTTGPTYYNEQFF.

J is TRBJ1-2 and V is TRBV4-1; the D is unclear. CDR1 MGHRA and CDR2 YSYEKL come from the germline V gene. V was clipped by 0 bases and J by 6 bases, with 14 bases between them. The CDR3 loop spans 15 amino acids. CDR3 amino acids: CASSQEVRNLDGYTF. The DNA of the CDR3 is TGCGCCAGCAGCCAAGAAGTAAGGAACCTGGATGGCTACACCTTC.

This chain links TRBV2 with TRBJ1-2, with 7 bases that match TRBD1. The CDR3 is 12 amino acids. J gave up 6 bases and V 10 bases, and 8 bases lay outside the gene matches. Germline lookup yields CDR1 SNHLY and CDR2 FYNNEI. Here the CDR3 DNA reads TGTGCCACCGTCGGGACAGTTGATGGCTACACCTTC. Residues: CATVGTVDGYTF.

This chain links TRBV28 with TRBJ1-4; D gene unclear. This CDR3 is 13 amino acids long. The V gene lost 11 bases and the J gene lost 0 bases, with 10 bases spanning the gap. Germline CDR1 reads MDHEN; CDR2 reads SYDVKM. This CDR3 is CAVPGTTNEKLFF. CDR3 nucleotide sequence: TGTGCCGTCCCCGGCACAACTAATGAAAAACTGTTTTTT.

V gene TRBV3-1 (or the pseudogene TRBV3-2) combines with J gene TRBJ2-7, with 7 bases identical to TRBD2. The germline gives CDR1 LGHDT, CDR2 YNNKEL (reference sequence). CDR3 size: 13 residues. V dropped 3 bases and J dropped 3; count of bases not matched to a gene: 2. CDR3 sequence (DNA): TGTGCCAGCAGCCACCGGGGGGACTACGAGCAGTACTTC. Its translation is CASSHRGDYEQYF.

The chain carries TRBV3-1 (or the pseudogene TRBV3-2) and TRBJ1-2, with D unclear. Trimming cost V 4 bases and J 7 bases, with 22 bases left between them. Germline loops: CDR1 LGHDT, CDR2 YNNKEL (reference sequence). The CDR3 sequence is 16 residues long. The CDR3 nucleotides read TGTGCCAGCAGCCCAGGACGATTTGACGGCCGAAGTGGCTACACCTTC. Protein sequence: CASSPGRFDGRSGYTF.